This T cell receptor beta chain is drawn from a study of early T cells in non-severe SARS-CoV-2 infection. Across the whole study: RNA in bulk from unsorted whole blood was sequenced, and chains were unpaired. The study, taken as a whole, reports: VDJdb matching favored anti-spike CD8 responses, missing private and CD4 specificities.

The CDR3 is made up of 13 amino acids. The V end was cut by 3 bases, the J end by 5 bases, with 7 bases between. This clonotype turned up a few times. Its antigen is not identified. Unique molecular identifiers were added to individual cDNA molecules. TCRdb recomputed calls from the 5' RACE reads with MiXCR, one row per CDR3 protein. The sample contains about 55,000 distinct CDR3 sequences, approximately 13% of which appear only once. Specimen: whole blood, collected at baseline. V usage is TRBV12-3 or TRBV12-4 and J usage is TRBJ2-2, with D unclear. The receptor was derived from an adult who was a healthcare worker with PCR-confirmed SARS-CoV-2 infection or an uninfected control (not recorded which). The CDR3 is CASSFTETGELFF. The CDR3 DNA follows: TGTGCCAGCAGTTTCACAGAAACCGGGGAGCTGTTTTTT.